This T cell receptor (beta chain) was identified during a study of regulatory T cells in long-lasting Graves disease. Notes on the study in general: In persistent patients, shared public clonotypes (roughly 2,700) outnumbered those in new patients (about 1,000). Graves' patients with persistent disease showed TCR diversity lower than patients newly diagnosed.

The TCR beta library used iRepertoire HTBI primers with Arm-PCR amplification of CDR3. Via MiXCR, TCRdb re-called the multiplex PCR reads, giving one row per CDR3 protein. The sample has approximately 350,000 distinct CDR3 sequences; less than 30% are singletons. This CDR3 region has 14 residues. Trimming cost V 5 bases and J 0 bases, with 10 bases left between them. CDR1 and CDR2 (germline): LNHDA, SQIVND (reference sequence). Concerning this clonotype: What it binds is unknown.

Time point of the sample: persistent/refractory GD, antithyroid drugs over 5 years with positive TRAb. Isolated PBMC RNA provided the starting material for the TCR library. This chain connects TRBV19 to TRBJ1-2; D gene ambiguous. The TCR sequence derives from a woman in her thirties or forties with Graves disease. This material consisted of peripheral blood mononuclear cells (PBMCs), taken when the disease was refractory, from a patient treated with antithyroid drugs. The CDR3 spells CASSETPTNYGYTF. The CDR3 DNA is TGTGCCAGTAGTGAAACACCTACTAACTATGGCTACACCTTC.